This note documents a single TCR beta chain sequence. Authors' data handling: Amplification with reference gene primers provided the estimates of nucleated cell counts. Generated by immunoSEQ multiplex PCR, the TCRdb table keeps only in-frame clones and is missing some. V and J calls and clone size are given by that table; D and trimming were obtained from the DNA. The sample has 410,000 or so clones; 80% to 90% are singletons. This entry is derived from a study of blood T cell repertoires in COVID-19. About the study: PBMCs, B-cell-depleted T cells, or T cells provided the cDNA or gDNA that made up the material.

With V trimmed by 4 bases and J by 4 bases, 6 bases remained unmatched. Germline V gene data show CDR1 as SGHRS and CDR2 as YFSETQ. The CDR3 spans 14 residues. Sequences were obtained from peripheral blood. The rearrangement joins TRBV5-1 to TRBJ2-3; 7 nucleotides match TRBD1. This receptor was taken from a woman younger than 45 with active or convalescent COVID-19. The DNA of the CDR3 is TGCGCCAGCAGCCTACGGGACAGTTCAGATACGCAGTATTTT. This encodes CASSLRDSSDTQYF.